The 21 T cell receptor beta chains below come from one sample, sequenced in a study of control samples from healthy donors and cancer patients. Libraries were prepared by immunoSEQ multiplex PCR; TCRdb keeps only in-frame clonotypes and omits some of them. The sample carries about 61,000 clones, nearly 90% recorded once. Sequencing used PBMCs. The receptor source for this set is a man aged 55-75 years with colorectal cancer.

The rearrangement joins TRBV28 to TRBJ1-1, with D possibly being TRBD1 (5 bases). CDR3 length: 14 amino acids. Germline lookup yields CDR1 MDHEN and CDR2 SYDVKM. Trimming stripped 2 bases from V and 2 bases from J, with 9 bases between. The CDR3 region has the DNA TGTGCCAGCAGTTTAGGCACAGGAAACACTGAAGCTTTCTTT. It is translated as CASSLGTGNTEAFF.

The rearrangement uses TRBV6-1 and TRBJ1-4; D gene ambiguous. The germline gives CDR1 MNHNS, CDR2 SASEGT. This CDR3 spans 19 amino acids. V shed 3 bases and J shed 0 bases, with 20 bases lying between them. The CDR3 region has the DNA TGTGCCAGCAGTGATTCGGTAGGTAGGCCACGTGCAACTAATGAAAAACTGTTTTTT. Amino acid sequence: CASSDSVGRPRATNEKLFF.

The V call is TRBV5-8, the J call TRBJ2-7; D is unclear. Germline V lookup: CDR1 SGHTS, CDR2 YDEGEE. The CDR3 loop spans 13 amino acids. V was pared by 0 bases and J by 8 bases, with 12 bases between. The CDR3 DNA sequence: TGTGCCAGCAGCTTGGGGGTAGAAAGGAAGCAGTACTTC. The encoded protein is CASSLGVERKQYF.

The chain has TRBV28 and TRBJ1-2; D is undetermined. V gave up 6 bases and J gave up 12 bases, with 14 bases separating them. The CDR3 loop spans 11 amino acids. Germline V gene data show CDR1 as MDHEN and CDR2 as SYDVKM. CDR3 in amino acids: CASRNLDRDTF. Here the CDR3 DNA reads TGTGCCAGCAGGAACCTTGACCGGGACACCTTC.

Remarks on this clone: This CDR3 is also generated by other DNA sequences in the sample. This rearrangement joins TRBV7-3 to TRBJ2-1, with D perhaps given as TRBD1 or TRBD2 (5 bases each). Germline V CDR1 and CDR2: SGHTA, FQGTGA. The CDR3 is 14 residues long. Trimming took off 4 bases at V and 10 bases at J, with 17 bases between the two ends. CDR3 DNA sequence: TGTGCCAGCAGCTCCGGTCCGGGTTGGGGGGAGCAGTTCTTC. It specifies CASSSGPGWGEQFF.

The chain uses TRBV9 and TRBJ2-7; 8 bases are a match to TRBD2. The V gene end was trimmed by 1 base and the J gene end by 2 bases; junction bases not matched to a gene: 8. The CDR3 loop spans 16 amino acids. Germline-derived CDR1 and CDR2 are SGDLS and YYNGEE. This CDR3 is CASSVSSGGQTYEQYF. The DNA of the CDR3 is TGTGCCAGCAGCGTAAGTTCGGGGGGGCAGACCTACGAGCAGTACTTC.

The V gene is TRBV5-1, the J gene TRBJ1-1, with 7 bases aligning to TRBD1. V shed 4 bases, J shed 2 bases, and the junction held 8 bases outside the gene matches. Germline CDR1 is SGHRS and CDR2 is YFSETQ. The CDR3 extends over 15 amino acids. The CDR3 loop is CASSPWTGDNTEAFF. Written as DNA, the CDR3 is TGCGCCAGCAGCCCGTGGACAGGCGACAACACTGAAGCTTTCTTT.

J is TRBJ1-1 and V is TRBV19, with D unresolved. CDR3 length equals 12 residues. V gave up 3 bases and J gave up 5 bases, with 7 bases separating them. Germline V CDR1 and CDR2: LNHDA, SQIVND (reference sequence). CDR3 loop: CASSMRGTEAFF. CDR3 bases: TGTGCCAGTAGTATGCGTGGTACTGAAGCTTTCTTT.

This clone was seen a few times. The chain combines TRBV7-2 with TRBJ2-1; no definite D call. The germline V and J ends were trimmed by 3 bases and 12 bases, with 9 bases remaining between them. The CDR3 is made up of 11 amino acids. Per germline, CDR1 SGHTA and CDR2 FQGNSA. The CDR3, as DNA: TGTGCCAGCAGCTTCTACAGAGGGCAGTTCTTC. As protein: CASSFYRGQFF.

This clone was observed once. The rearrangement uses TRBV28 and TRBJ2-2; no clear D gene. Trimming stripped 3 bases from V and 6 bases from J, with 8 bases between. The CDR3 runs 13 residues. Germline V gene sequence: CDR1 MDHEN, CDR2 SYDVKM. For the CDR3, the DNA is TGTGCCAGCAGTTTGATAGCACCCGGGGAGCTGTTTTTT. Its protein is CASSLIAPGELFF.

The chain is built from TRBV28 and TRBJ1-1, with D uncertain. The germline V gene has CDR1 MDHEN and CDR2 SYDVKM. This CDR3 region has 15 residues. V was clipped by 1 base and J by 0 bases, with 9 bases between them. CDR3 DNA sequence: TGTGCCAGCAGTTTATTTCGGGTAATGAACACTGAAGCTTTCTTT. Amino acid sequence: CASSLFRVMNTEAFF. The full variable domain, its missing parts supplied by reference TRBV28 and TRBJ1-1, is DVKVTQSSRYLVKRTGEKVFLECVQDMDHENMFWYRQDPGLGLRLIYFSYDVKMKEKGDIPEGYSVSREKKERFSLILESASTNQTSMYLCASSLFRVMNTEAFFGQGTRLTVV.

This chain joins TRBV7-3 and TRBJ2-1; TRBD2 might be the D (5 bases). CDR1 and CDR2 (germline): SGHTA, FQGTGA. The CDR3 runs to 12 residues. V lost 5 bases and J lost 10, with 12 bases in between. The CDR3 is CASSLISGEQFF. CDR3 nucleotide sequence: TGTGCCAGCAGCCTCATATCGGGGGAGCAGTTCTTC. Full variable domain (rest looked up from reference TRBV7-3 and TRBJ2-1): GAGVSQTPSNKVTEKGKYVELRCDPISGHTALYWYRQSLGQGPEFLIYFQGTGAADDSGLPNDRFFAVRPEGSVSTLKIQRTERGDSAVYLCASSLISGEQFFGPGTRLTVL.

This clone was detected once. The rearrangement uses TRBV24-1 and TRBJ2-6; D might be TRBD1 (6 bases). The CDR3 has 18 residues. V lost 5 bases and J 0 bases, leaving 16 bases between the germline ends. Germline CDR1 KGHDR, CDR2 SFDVKD. The CDR3 reads CATSVGPNRVSGANVLTF. Here the CDR3 DNA reads TGTGCCACCAGTGTTGGGCCAAACAGGGTCTCTGGGGCCAACGTCCTGACTTTC.

The rearrangement links TRBV19 to TRBJ2-1, with 7 bases that match TRBD1. Per germline, CDR1 LNHDA and CDR2 SQIVND (reference sequence). There are 15 residues in the CDR3. The V and J ends lost 4 bases and 2 bases, in that order; junction bases with no gene match: 5. DNA of the CDR3: TGTGCCAGTAGTAGACGACAGGGACCCTACAATGAGCAGTTCTTC. It is translated as CASSRRQGPYNEQFF.

The chain carries TRBV2 and TRBJ1-5, with D unclear. Germline V gives CDR1 SNHLY, CDR2 FYNNEI. Trimming cost V 6 bases and J 0 bases, with 9 bases left between them. CDR3 size: 14 residues. The CDR3 protein is CASRDGYSNQPQHF. CDR3 DNA sequence: TGTGCCAGCAGGGACGGTTATAGCAATCAGCCCCAGCATTTT.

The chain is built from TRBV9 and TRBJ2-2; weak D call: TRBD2 (5 bases). CDR1 is SGDLS, CDR2 YYNGEE, per germline. This CDR3 spans 13 amino acids. Trimming removed 3 bases at V and 7 bases at J, with 10 bases between. The CDR3 sequence is CASSAGGSGELFF. The CDR3 DNA reads TGTGCCAGCAGCGCCGGTGGGAGCGGGGAGCTGTTTTTT.

This rearrangement joins TRBV7-2 to TRBJ2-7; 8 bases line up with TRBD1. This CDR3 contains 15 residues. Trimming took 4 bases from V and 2 from J; bases not matched to a gene: 7. CDR1 is SGHTA, CDR2 FQGNSA, per germline. In DNA, the CDR3 is TGTGCCAGCAGCTCTCAGGGGGCGTCGACCTACGAGCAGTACTTC. Translating it yields CASSSQGASTYEQYF.

The rearrangement joins TRBV19 to TRBJ1-4; perhaps TRBD1 as D (5 bases). This CDR3 is 15 amino acids long. Germline V gene lookup returns CDR1 LNHDA and CDR2 SQIVND (reference sequence). Trimming took 7 bases from V and 0 from J, leaving 12 bases between them. The CDR3 spells CASTSLGATNEKLFF. The DNA for the CDR3 is TGTGCCAGTACCAGCTTAGGGGCAACTAATGAAAAACTGTTTTTT.

The chain recombines TRBV9 with TRBJ2-3; D not resolved. The CDR3 is 15 amino acids. The V end lost 4 bases, the J end lost 2 bases, and 14 bases lay between the germline ends. CDR1 and CDR2 (germline): SGDLS, YYNGEE. The CDR3 is CASSSIDVPTDTQYF. In DNA form, the CDR3 reads TGTGCCAGCAGCTCCATCGACGTACCCACAGATACGCAGTATTTT.

The chain joins TRBV11-2 to TRBJ2-7, with D perhaps TRBD1 (6 bases). CDR3 length: 15 residues. The germline V gene has CDR1 SGHAT and CDR2 FQNNGV. The V end lost 5 bases, the J end lost 3 bases, and 17 bases lay between the germline ends. CDR3 in DNA: TGTGCCAGCAGCCCAGGGGTGGCATTATTCTACGAGCAGTACTTC. Its protein product is CASSPGVALFYEQYF.

The DNA for the CDR3 is TGTGCCAGCAGCAGGCTGGATCAGCCCCAGCATTTT. Translating gives CASSRLDQPQHF. V gene TRBV6-5 combines with J gene TRBJ1-5; D not certain. CDR3 length equals 12 residues. V was trimmed by 6 bases and J by 5 bases, leaving 8 bases between them. The germline CDR1 and CDR2 sequences are MNHEY and SVGAGI.